Here is one T cell receptor (beta chain) with its context. What it recognizes is unknown. The sample comes from a study of molecular identifiers for immune sequencing clone quantification. Findings and limits, study-wide: Underestimation of highly expanded clone sizes could arise where identical TCR molecules share a barcode.

The CDR3 covers 16 residues. After removal of 1 base from V and 5 bases from J, the junction contained 11 bases not matched to a gene. CDR1 MNHEY and CDR2 SVGAGI come from the germline V gene. TCRdb re-called the PCR reads through MiXCR, storing one row per CDR3 protein. The profile shows 600,000 to 650,000 distinct CDR3 sequences, 15% to 20% of them singletons. The source material was naive CD8+ T cells from blood, with Jurkat cell RNA spiked in. The subset here: FACS-sorted CD8+CD4-CCR7+CD45RA+ naive T cells. The chain has TRBV6-5 and TRBJ2-7, with TRBD1 matching 7 bases. The sequence derives from a human donor in good health. Some libraries in this study had Jurkat cell RNA spiked in. CDR3 amino acids: CASSYFPEADRDEQYF. The CDR3, as DNA: TGTGCCAGCAGTTACTTCCCGGAAGCCGACAGGGACGAGCAGTACTTC.